These 14 T cell receptor beta chains came from one sample sequenced in a study of T cell responses to AZD1222 COVID-19 vaccine. Libraries were prepared by immunoSEQ multiplex PCR; TCRdb keeps only in-frame clonotypes and omits some of them. Here the sample spans tens of thousands of clones, about nine tenths being singletons. The sequencing used peripheral blood, collected on day 0 of AZD1222 vaccination. These receptors came from an adult in good health.

This chain connects TRBV7-8 to TRBJ1-2; the D is unclear. Germline lookup yields CDR1 SGHVS and CDR2 FQNEAQ. The V end lost 0 bases, the J end lost 4 bases, and 12 bases lay between the germline ends. The CDR3 consists of 15 residues. The CDR3 nucleotides read TGTGCCAGCAGCTTAGCTCATGGGTCTACCTATGGCTACACCTTC. As protein: CASSLAHGSTYGYTF.

The chain has TRBV18 and TRBJ2-7; tentatively, D is TRBD2 (7 bases). The CDR3 has 16 amino acids. V was clipped by 3 bases and J by 4 bases, with 19 bases between them. Germline CDR1 is KGHSH and CDR2 is LQKENI. CDR3 nucleotide sequence: TGTGCCAGCTCACCCCTTTCTGGGGGGGCCGGATACGAGCAGTACTTC. Translation: CASSPLSGGAGYEQYF.

The rearrangement joins TRBV30 to TRBJ2-1, with D possibly matching TRBD2 (5 bases). The CDR3 contains 11 residues. Germline V gives CDR1 GTSNPN, CDR2 SVGIG (reference sequence). Trimming removed 2 bases from V and 9 bases from J, with 8 bases in between. The CDR3 protein is CAWSSGGEQFF. The DNA for the CDR3 is TGTGCCTGGAGTAGCGGAGGTGAGCAGTTCTTC.

The chain recombines TRBV9 with TRBJ2-5, with TRBD2 matching over 9 bases. This CDR3 is built from 16 residues. Germline assignment: CDR1 SGDLS and CDR2 YYNGEE. Trimming took 0 bases from V and 4 from J; bases not matched to a gene: 7. CDR3 sequence reads: CASSVEQAGGVETQYF. CDR3 nucleotide sequence: TGTGCCAGCAGCGTAGAGCAAGCGGGAGGTGTAGAGACCCAGTACTTC.

The V and J genes are TRBV29-1 and TRBJ1-1; perhaps TRBD1 as D (6 bases). Germline CDR1 SQVTM, CDR2 ANQGSEA. V was pared by 6 bases and J by 0 bases, with 11 bases between. This CDR3 has 13 residues. CDR3 amino acids: CSVSGAMNTEAFF. Here the CDR3 DNA reads TGCAGCGTGTCGGGGGCCATGAACACTGAAGCTTTCTTT. The variable domain in full, completed from reference TRBV29-1 and TRBJ1-1, reads SAVISQKPSRDICQRGTSLTIQCQVDSQVTMMFWYRQQPGQSLTLIATANQGSEATYESGFVIDKFPISRPNLTFSTLTVSNMSPEDSSIYLCSVSGAMNTEAFFGQGTRLTVV.

This clone came up a few times. The chain carries TRBV3-1 (or the pseudogene TRBV3-2) and TRBJ2-7, with D perhaps given as TRBD1 or TRBD2 (7 bases each). The CDR3 is made up of 17 amino acids. Per germline, CDR1 LGHDT and CDR2 YNNKEL (reference sequence). V gave up 4 bases and J gave up 5 bases, with 24 bases separating them. CDR3 in DNA: TGTGCCAGCAGCCCCACTTCTGGGAGGGGGCGCGCGGACGAGCAGTACTTC. Protein product: CASSPTSGRGRADEQYF.

This clone was seen a single time. V usage is TRBV9 and J usage is TRBJ1-4, with no clear D. V was pared by 0 bases and J by 3 bases, with 9 bases between. Germline CDR1 SGDLS, CDR2 YYNGEE. The CDR3 is 15 residues long. CDR3 amino acids: CASSVGPNSNEKLFF. In DNA form, the CDR3 reads TGTGCCAGCAGCGTAGGTCCAAATTCTAATGAAAAACTGTTTTTT.

This CDR3 reads CASSGWQEKLFF. Written as DNA, the CDR3 is TGTGCCAGCAGCGGATGGCAGGAAAAACTGTTTTTT. V gene TRBV27 combines with J gene TRBJ1-4; the D is unclear. The CDR3 length is 12 residues. V lost 6 bases and J lost 8, with 10 bases in between. Germline lookup yields CDR1 MNHEY and CDR2 SMNVEV (reference sequence).

This clone was seen once. The genes are TRBV5-1 and TRBJ1-1; tentatively, D is TRBD1 (5 bases). The CDR3 runs 13 residues. Trimming pared 4 bases from V and 8 bases from J, leaving 15 bases between. The germline V gene has CDR1 SGHRS and CDR2 YFSETQ. CDR3 loop: CASSMEGTREAFF. CDR3 nucleotides: TGCGCCAGCAGCATGGAAGGGACTCGAGAAGCTTTCTTT.

The chain combines TRBV2 with TRBJ2-4; 7 positions match TRBD1. The CDR3 consists of 14 residues. Germline CDR1 is SNHLY and CDR2 is FYNNEI. V was clipped by 6 bases and J by 0 bases; unmatched bases: 2. This CDR3 is CASRTGLAKNIQYF. The CDR3 region has the DNA TGTGCCAGCAGGACAGGGTTAGCCAAAAACATTCAGTACTTC.

This sequence joins TRBV11-2 and TRBJ2-2; D unresolved. The CDR3 loop spans 12 amino acids. Trimming pared 7 bases from V and 6 bases from J, leaving 9 bases between. Germline V lookup: CDR1 SGHAT, CDR2 FQNNGV. CDR3 bases: TGTGCCAGCACCCTAATCGCCGGGGAGCTGTTTTTT. Translation gives CASTLIAGELFF.

V usage is TRBV7-9 and J usage is TRBJ2-5, with D perhaps TRBD2 (6 bases). The CDR3 has 15 residues. Trimming left V 5 bases short and J 5 bases short, with 18 bases between. The germline CDR1 and CDR2 sequences are SEHNR and FQNEAQ (reference sequence). Written as DNA, the CDR3 is TGTGCCAGCAGCCGCGGGCGGGGAGTGATGGAGACCCAGTACTTC. It specifies CASSRGRGVMETQYF.

The CDR3 reads CASSQDNEQYF. In DNA, the CDR3 is TGTGCCAGCAGCCAGGATAACGAGCAGTACTTC. The V gene is TRBV14, the J gene TRBJ2-7; D is unresolved. Between the trimmed V and J ends, which lost 3 bases and 5 bases, there was a span of 5 bases. This CDR3 has 11 amino acids. The germline V gene encodes CDR1 SGHDN and CDR2 FVKESK.

The V call is TRBV29-1, the J call TRBJ2-3; the match to TRBD2 covers 10 bases. The V segment lost 6 bases and the J segment 2 bases; nucleotides outside the gene matches: 8. The germline V gene encodes CDR1 SQVTM and CDR2 ANQGSEA. The CDR3 has 15 residues. The CDR3 reads CSVSLGLATTDTQYF. The DNA for the CDR3 is TGCAGCGTCTCTCTGGGACTAGCGACCACAGATACGCAGTATTTT.